Sequencing of this T cell receptor (beta chain) was carried out in a study of cytomegalovirus exposure and HLA in healthy donors. Worth noting for this clone: What it binds is unknown. Other DNA sequences within the sample encode an identical CDR3.

Regarding the study as a whole: Later genetic work tied a missense DCLRE1C variant to beta-chain V and J trimming.

This CDR3 spans 16 amino acids. V lost 8 bases and J lost 6; bases outside the gene matches: 17. Germline V lookup: CDR1 SGHRS, CDR2 YFSETQ. The PCR contained 60 Vbeta and 13 Jbeta primers. TCRdb's table, derived via immunoSEQ multiplex PCR, lists solely in-frame clones and lacks some. The sample lists about 200,000 clones, roughly three quarters seen once, with about 1.7% in the top ten. The chain joins TRBV5-1 to TRBJ2-1; 7 positions match TRBD1. The source is a man over 45 in good health and CMV-seronegative. Specimen: PBMCs. Here the CDR3 DNA reads TGCGCCAGTACCCACTTCGACAGGGCCTCGTTCAATGAGCAGTTCTTC. Its translation is CASTHFDRASFNEQFF.